A selection of T cell receptor beta chains follows, all from one sample in a study of identical twins. One entry per CDR3 protein results from TCRdb running MiXCR on the 5' RACE reads. This table holds fewer than 500,000 distinct CDR3 sequences, 13% to 15% found once. The same specimen was also included in a second study, on yellow fever vaccine responses in identical twins.

Source material: CD4+ T cells sorted from blood. These receptors originate from a woman between 18 and 29 years old in good health. Each CDR3 is given with its conserved first and last residue. The order of the fields is V gene, clone size, J gene, D gene, CDR3 DNA, CDR3 protein. The D gene is left open where the match is weak. Clone size appears in some rows only: once, few, many, or a class for an expanded clone.

v_gene: TRBV20-1
abundance: .
j_gene: TRBJ1-5
d_gene: TRBD1
CDR3nt: TGCAGTGCACCCTCCAGGGGGCTAGCTCAGCCCCAGCATTTT
CDR3aa: CSAPSRGLAQPQHF

v_gene: TRBV6-5
abundance: .
j_gene: TRBJ2-7
d_gene: .
CDR3nt: TGTGCCAGCAGTTACGACAGCTCCTCCTACGAGCAGTACTTC
CDR3aa: CASSYDSSSYEQYF

v_gene: TRBV19
abundance: few
j_gene: TRBJ2-3
d_gene: .
CDR3nt: TGTGCCAGTAGTATAAAGCAGGGCACAGATACGCAGTATTTT
CDR3aa: CASSIKQGTDTQYF

v_gene: TRBV12-3/TRBV12-4
abundance: few
j_gene: TRBJ2-5
d_gene: .
CDR3nt: TGTGCCAGCACCATTCAGGGGGGCGAAGAGACCCAGTACTTC
CDR3aa: CASTIQGGEETQYF

v_gene: TRBV29-1
abundance: few
j_gene: TRBJ2-3
d_gene: TRBD1
CDR3nt: TGCAGCGCCGCTCGAGAGACAGGGGCGGCAGATACGCAGTATTTT
CDR3aa: CSAARETGAADTQYF

v_gene: TRBV28
abundance: .
j_gene: TRBJ2-3
d_gene: TRBD2
CDR3nt: TGTGCCAGCAGTTACTCACGGACTAGCGGGAGTATTACAGATACGCAGTATTTT
CDR3aa: CASSYSRTSGSITDTQYF

v_gene: TRBV11-2
abundance: few
j_gene: TRBJ2-3
d_gene: .
CDR3nt: TGTGCCAGCACCGGAGGGGGAGCAGATACGCAGTATTTT
CDR3aa: CASTGGGADTQYF

v_gene: TRBV5-4
abundance: few
j_gene: TRBJ1-1
d_gene: .
CDR3nt: TGTGCCAGCAGCTCTCCGACCGGGCAAAACACTGAAGCTTTCTTT
CDR3aa: CASSSPTGQNTEAFF

v_gene: TRBV15
abundance: .
j_gene: TRBJ2-7
d_gene: .
CDR3nt: TGTGCCACCAGCCAACCTAGCCAGGGCTCCTACGAGCAGTACTTC
CDR3aa: CATSQPSQGSYEQYF

v_gene: TRBV7-2
abundance: .
j_gene: TRBJ2-7
d_gene: TRBD1
CDR3nt: TGTGCCAGCAGCCCTTCCGGGACAGGGAAAGGCGAGCAGTACTTC
CDR3aa: CASSPSGTGKGEQYF

v_gene: TRBV12-3/TRBV12-4
abundance: few
j_gene: TRBJ2-1
d_gene: TRBD2
CDR3nt: TGTGCCAGCGCGGCCCCCGGACTAGCGGTTTCCTACAATGAGCAGTTCTTC
CDR3aa: CASAAPGLAVSYNEQFF

v_gene: TRBV7-7
abundance: many
j_gene: TRBJ2-2
d_gene: .
CDR3nt: TGTGCTAGCAGCTCCGGGCCCCTGAACACCGGGGAGCTGTTTTTT
CDR3aa: CASSSGPLNTGELFF

v_gene: TRBV4-3
abundance: few
j_gene: TRBJ2-2
d_gene: .
CDR3nt: TGCGCCAGCACCTTAAACTACGGACAGAACGCGAACACCGGGGAGCTGTTTTTT
CDR3aa: CASTLNYGQNANTGELFF

v_gene: TRBV28
abundance: .
j_gene: TRBJ2-4
d_gene: TRBD2
CDR3nt: TGTGCCAGCAGTCCGCCTCGGGGGGTCAAAAACATTCAGTACTTC
CDR3aa: CASSPPRGVKNIQYF

v_gene: TRBV12-3/TRBV12-4
abundance: .
j_gene: TRBJ2-2
d_gene: .
CDR3nt: TGTGCCGCGACTTGGACCATGAACACCGGGGAGCTGTTTTTT
CDR3aa: CAATWTMNTGELFF

v_gene: TRBV29-1
abundance: .
j_gene: TRBJ2-3
d_gene: .
CDR3nt: TGCAGCGTCGAAAGGACGGGAGCCCCCACAGATACGCAGTATTTT
CDR3aa: CSVERTGAPTDTQYF

v_gene: TRBV20-1
abundance: few
j_gene: TRBJ2-7
d_gene: .
CDR3nt: TGCAGTGCTAGGGGGGTTTACGAGCAGTACTTC
CDR3aa: CSARGVYEQYF

v_gene: TRBV4-2
abundance: few
j_gene: TRBJ2-7
d_gene: .
CDR3nt: TGTGCCAGCAGCCAAGCCGGGCAGGGGCCCTACGAGCAGTACTTC
CDR3aa: CASSQAGQGPYEQYF

v_gene: TRBV20-1
abundance: few
j_gene: TRBJ2-1
d_gene: TRBD2
CDR3nt: TGCAGTGCCCCCGGCACCGGGAGGGCCTACAATGAGCAGTTCTTC
CDR3aa: CSAPGTGRAYNEQFF

v_gene: TRBV3-1
abundance: many
j_gene: TRBJ1-1
d_gene: TRBD1
CDR3nt: TGTGCCAGCAGCCAAGCAGGGGGCATGAACACTGAAGCTTTCTTT
CDR3aa: CASSQAGGMNTEAFF

v_gene: TRBV28
abundance: few
j_gene: TRBJ1-2
d_gene: .
CDR3nt: TGTGCCAGCAGAACTACTGGGGGGGTTAGTGCCTATGGCTACACCTTC
CDR3aa: CASRTTGGVSAYGYTF

v_gene: TRBV12-3/TRBV12-4
abundance: few
j_gene: TRBJ2-7
d_gene: TRBD2
CDR3nt: TGTGCCAGCAGTTTAAGAGCTAGCGGGTCTGGCCCCCTAGGGTACGAGCAGTACTTC
CDR3aa: CASSLRASGSGPLGYEQYF

v_gene: TRBV4-2
abundance: many
j_gene: TRBJ2-1
d_gene: .
CDR3nt: TGTGCCAGCAGCCAAGTGTCCAGTCCCAATGAGCAGTTCTTC
CDR3aa: CASSQVSSPNEQFF

v_gene: TRBV4-3
abundance: .
j_gene: TRBJ2-2
d_gene: TRBD2
CDR3nt: TGCGCCAGCAGCCAAGACGGGAAAGCGGGAGTTGGCGGGGAGCTGTTTTTT
CDR3aa: CASSQDGKAGVGGELFF

v_gene: TRBV6-5
abundance: few
j_gene: TRBJ2-3
d_gene: .
CDR3nt: TGTGCCAGCAGTTACCGGGGGAGGCCCCCCGGTACGCAGTATTTT
CDR3aa: CASSYRGRPPGTQYF

v_gene: TRBV12-3/TRBV12-4
abundance: .
j_gene: TRBJ1-1
d_gene: .
CDR3nt: TGTGCCAGCAGCTATTACCCGGGAAGCCAGTACACTGAAGCTTTCTTT
CDR3aa: CASSYYPGSQYTEAFF

v_gene: TRBV5-1
abundance: many
j_gene: TRBJ1-5
d_gene: .
CDR3nt: TGCGCCAGCAGCGTGATGGGTGGTCAGCCCCAGCATTTT
CDR3aa: CASSVMGGQPQHF

v_gene: TRBV6-6
abundance: .
j_gene: TRBJ1-1
d_gene: .
CDR3nt: TGTGCCAGCAGCCGCAAGGGAAACACTGAAGCTTTCTTT
CDR3aa: CASSRKGNTEAFF

v_gene: TRBV29-1
abundance: .
j_gene: TRBJ2-7
d_gene: .
CDR3nt: TGCAGCGCCGTCCGGGGATCCTACGAGCAGTACTTC
CDR3aa: CSAVRGSYEQYF

v_gene: TRBV11-2
abundance: few
j_gene: TRBJ1-1
d_gene: TRBD1
CDR3nt: TGTGCCAGCAGCACAGACAGGGTAACTGAAGCTTTCTTT
CDR3aa: CASSTDRVTEAFF

v_gene: TRBV6-1
abundance: .
j_gene: TRBJ1-2
d_gene: .
CDR3nt: TGTGCCAGCTTCGGACGGAGGATAGCTAACTATGGCTACACCTTC
CDR3aa: CASFGRRIANYGYTF

v_gene: TRBV5-1
abundance: .
j_gene: TRBJ2-7
d_gene: TRBD2
CDR3nt: TGCGCCAGCAGCTTGGATGGACTAGCGGGGGCCTACGAGCAGTACTTC
CDR3aa: CASSLDGLAGAYEQYF

v_gene: TRBV5-1
abundance: few
j_gene: TRBJ2-5
d_gene: .
CDR3nt: TGCGCCAGCAGCTTCGCTGACTCTTACCAAGAGACCCAGTACTTC
CDR3aa: CASSFADSYQETQYF

v_gene: TRBV12-3/TRBV12-4
abundance: .
j_gene: TRBJ1-5
d_gene: TRBD1
CDR3nt: TGTACCTTCTGTTTAGGGAACAGGGGGATTAGAAGCAATCAGCCCCAGCATTTT
CDR3aa: CTFCLGNRGIRSNQPQHF

v_gene: TRBV6-2/TRBV6-3
abundance: .
j_gene: TRBJ2-7
d_gene: TRBD2
CDR3nt: TGTGCCAGCAACGGGCTAGCGGGAGGCGAGCAGTACTTC
CDR3aa: CASNGLAGGEQYF

v_gene: TRBV18
abundance: .
j_gene: TRBJ2-3
d_gene: .
CDR3nt: TGTGCCAGCAGACTAGTCACAGATACGCAGTATTTT
CDR3aa: CASRLVTDTQYF

v_gene: TRBV7-9
abundance: .
j_gene: TRBJ2-1
d_gene: .
CDR3nt: TGTGCCAGCAGCCTCTGGGGCAGGGATGAGCAGTTCTTC
CDR3aa: CASSLWGRDEQFF

v_gene: TRBV11-3
abundance: few
j_gene: TRBJ2-2
d_gene: .
CDR3nt: TGTGCCAGCAGCTGCCGGGATGTGAGGACCGGGGAGCTGTTTTTT
CDR3aa: CASSCRDVRTGELFF

v_gene: TRBV20-1
abundance: many
j_gene: TRBJ1-2
d_gene: TRBD1
CDR3nt: TGCAGTGCTGGGACAGCGGTTAATGGCTACACCTTC
CDR3aa: CSAGTAVNGYTF

v_gene: TRBV29-1
abundance: few
j_gene: TRBJ2-1
d_gene: .
CDR3nt: TGCAGCGTAGAATTGGAGAGCTCCTACAATGAGCAGTTCTTC
CDR3aa: CSVELESSYNEQFF

v_gene: TRBV7-9
abundance: .
j_gene: TRBJ1-1
d_gene: .
CDR3nt: TGTGCCAGCAGCTTCAGTAATAACACTGAAGCTTTCTTT
CDR3aa: CASSFSNNTEAFF

v_gene: TRBV12-3/TRBV12-4
abundance: few
j_gene: TRBJ1-2
d_gene: .
CDR3nt: TGTGCCAGCAGTTTAGGTAGGGTCCGCCCCTATGGCTACACCTTC
CDR3aa: CASSLGRVRPYGYTF

v_gene: TRBV3-1
abundance: few
j_gene: TRBJ2-5
d_gene: .
CDR3nt: TGTGCCAGCAGCCAGAAAACGGGACAGTACTTC
CDR3aa: CASSQKTGQYF

v_gene: TRBV6-1
abundance: few
j_gene: TRBJ2-3
d_gene: .
CDR3nt: TGTGCCAGCAGGGGCGGGCATCGAAGCACAGATACGCAGTATTTT
CDR3aa: CASRGGHRSTDTQYF

v_gene: TRBV20-1
abundance: .
j_gene: TRBJ2-7
d_gene: .
CDR3nt: TGCAGTGCTTATCCAAGGACAGGGAGGGACGAGCAGTACTTC
CDR3aa: CSAYPRTGRDEQYF